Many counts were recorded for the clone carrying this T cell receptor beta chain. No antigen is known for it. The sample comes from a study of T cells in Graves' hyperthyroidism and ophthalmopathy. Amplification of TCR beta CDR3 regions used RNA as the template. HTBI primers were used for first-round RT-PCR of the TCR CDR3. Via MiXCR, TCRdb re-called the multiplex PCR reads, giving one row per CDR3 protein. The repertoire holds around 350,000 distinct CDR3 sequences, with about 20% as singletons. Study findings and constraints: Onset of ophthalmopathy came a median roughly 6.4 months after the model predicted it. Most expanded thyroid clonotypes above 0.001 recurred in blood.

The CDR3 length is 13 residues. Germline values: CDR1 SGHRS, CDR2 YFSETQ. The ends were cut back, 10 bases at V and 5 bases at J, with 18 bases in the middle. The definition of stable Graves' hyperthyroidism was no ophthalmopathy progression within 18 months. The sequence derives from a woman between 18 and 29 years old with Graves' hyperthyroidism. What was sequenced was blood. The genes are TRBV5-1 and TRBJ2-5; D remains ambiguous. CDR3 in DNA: TGCGCCTCCAATTGGTATGGCACGGAGACCCAGTACTTC. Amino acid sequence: CASNWYGTETQYF.